These 9 T cell receptor beta chains were sequenced from one sample in a study of human T cells and chemical hapten exposure. TCRdb fed the RACE reads into MiXCR, producing one record per CDR3 protein. The sample yields 300,000 to 450,000 distinct CDR3 sequences, 4.5% to 6% seen once. As for time point: pre-sensitization, week 0. The treatment: therapeutic diphenylcyclopropenone sensitization with weekly scalp DPC. Source: whole blood, taken in connection with sensitization to the hapten diphenylcyclopropenone (DPC). The source of these receptors is a woman in her forties or fifties with alopecia areata. Some clones in this sample may be carry-over from other donors' samples.

This clonotype was seen repeatedly, ten times or more. The chain couples TRBV18 to TRBJ2-3, with 8 bases matching TRBD2. J lost 1 base, V lost 0 bases, and 3 bases had no gene match. Germline-derived CDR1 and CDR2 are KGHSH and LQKENI. The CDR3 length is 16 residues. CDR3 coding DNA: TGTGCCAGCTCACCACCCCGGGGGGGCCGCACAGATACGCAGTATTTT. It specifies CASSPPRGGRTDTQYF.

The chain is built from TRBV6-2 or TRBV6-3 and TRBJ1-1; D is undetermined. Trimming took 2 bases from V and 7 from J, leaving 11 bases between them. The CDR3 length is 13 residues. CDR1 MNHEY and CDR2 SVGEGT come from the germline V gene. The CDR3 loop is CASSYVGYGEAFF. DNA of the CDR3: TGTGCCAGCAGTTACGTAGGTTACGGTGAAGCTTTCTTT.

In this sample, this clonotype turned up many times. The chain has TRBV7-9 and TRBJ2-3, with TRBD2 identical over 13 bases. V shed 1 base, J shed 4 bases, and the junction held 2 bases outside the gene matches. CDR1 and CDR2 from the germline V gene are SEHNR and FQNEAQ (reference sequence). The CDR3 has 16 amino acids. CDR3 protein: CASSLGTSGRADTQYF. In DNA form, the CDR3 reads TGTGCCAGCAGCTTAGGGACTAGCGGGAGAGCAGATACGCAGTATTTT.

There are many counts of this clonotype. The CDR3 nucleotides are TGCAGCGTCCCGGGACCCCGATCCTACAATGAGCAGTTCTTC. This sequence encodes CSVPGPRSYNEQFF. The chain links TRBV29-1 to TRBJ2-1, with D possibly being TRBD1 or TRBD2 (5 bases each). Germline V gives CDR1 SQVTM, CDR2 ANQGSEA. Trimming left V 6 bases short and J 1 base short, with 13 bases between. This CDR3 has 14 residues.

Concerning this clonotype itself: A much larger clone sits a single nucleotide away, making a read error possible. The conserved phenylalanine or tryptophan normally closing the CDR3 is absent here, so this likely arose from a read error. The chain recombines TRBV27 with TRBJ2-1; D call uncertain. V was pared by 5 bases and J by 5 bases, with 16 bases between. The CDR3 sequence is 15 residues long. Germline CDR1 MNHEY, CDR2 SMNVEV (reference sequence). For the CDR3, the DNA is TGTGCCAGCAGTGCCTCCACCGGCCGACACAATGAGCAGTTCTAC. Translation: CASSASTGRHNEQFY.

Ten or more counts support this clonotype. The rearrangement joins TRBV11-1 to TRBJ2-7; D is unresolved. CDR1 SGHAT and CDR2 FQDESV come from the germline V gene (reference sequence). There are 13 residues in the CDR3. The V gene lost 2 bases and the J gene lost 2 bases, with 7 bases spanning the gap. The CDR3 DNA follows: TGTGCCAGCAGCTTAAGTCAGGCCTACGAGCAGTACTTC. This encodes CASSLSQAYEQYF.

This clonotype was seen repeatedly, ten times or more. The chain uses TRBV27 and TRBJ2-2; TRBD2 agrees at 14 bases. Germline assignment: CDR1 MNHEY and CDR2 SMNVEV (reference sequence). V gave up 4 bases and J gave up 4 bases; unmatched junction bases: 8. CDR3 length: 18 residues. The CDR3 DNA sequence: TGTGCCAGCAGTTGGGGACTAGCGGGAGAAAGGGGCACCGGGGAGCTGTTTTTT. Protein sequence: CASSWGLAGERGTGELFF.

Regarding this clonotype: Compared with germline, one end of the junction differs, possibly owing to a read error. The chain combines TRBV7-9 with TRBJ2-3; unclear D gene. CDR1 is SEHNR, CDR2 FQNEAQ, per germline (reference sequence). The CDR3 spans 18 residues. CDR3 region: CASSLALNSAASADTEYF. CDR3 sequence (DNA): TGTGCCAGCAGCTTAGCTCTAAATTCCGCCGCCTCTGCAGATACGGAGTATTTT.

This clonotype has only a few counts. The gene calls are TRBV6-2 or TRBV6-3 and TRBJ1-2, with D possibly matching TRBD1 (5 bases). Trimming removed 7 bases at V and 4 bases at J, with 19 bases between. The CDR3 loop spans 15 amino acids. The germline CDR1 and CDR2 sequences are MNHEY and SVGEGT. The CDR3 coding sequence is TGTGCCAGCAACGGGGGGAGCGCGTTCTTCTATGGCTACACCTTC. Amino acid sequence: CASNGGSAFFYGYTF.